Here is one TCR beta chain with its context. These data originate in a study of cytotoxic CD8 clonotypes in ibrutinib-treated CLL. This CDR3 has 14 amino acids. Trimming stripped 3 bases from V and 7 bases from J, with 14 bases between. The germline V gene has CDR1 ENHRY and CDR2 SYGVKD. Investigators sought sequencing depths of between 1 in 200,000 and 1 in 1 million T cells. Here immunoSEQ multiplex PCR was the method, and the copy in TCRdb shows in-frame clones only, minus some. The sample gives about 68,000 clones, under 70% of which show up once; under 6% is in the top ten. The source of this sequence is a human donor with chronic lymphocytic leukemia. This material consisted of PBMCs, taken after 12 months of ibrutinib treatment. The chain uses TRBV10-3 and TRBJ2-3; D unclear. For the CDR3, the DNA is TGTGCCATCAGTGATAAAAGGGAAGCAAATACGCAGTATTTT. Translation gives CAISDKREANTQYF.